This TCR beta chain was identified in a study of blood T cells in healthy people across ages (dated by TCRdb to the mid-2010s). With regard to the full study: In model experiments, template switching captured about one uniquely barcoded TCR beta cDNA molecule for every two T cells. Using the same blood draw, the study looked at two additional independent replicas of 1 million unique cDNA reads for two donors, one aged 18 to 30 and the other aged 80 or older. To avoid experimental bias, donors of different ages were randomly spread across the sequencing lanes. The study measured age-related changes in TCR beta repertoire diversity using deep sequencing normalized with unique cDNA molecular identifiers. Donors were grouped into four age groups: young (average roughly 17 years), middle-aged (about 40), aged (around 60) and long-lived (approximately 82). Findings and caveats that apply to the study as a whole: Because the CMV infection status of the donors was unknown, age-related changes in expanded clonotypes may potentially have been confounded. Compared with the aged group, more naive CD4+ T cells, fewer expanded clones and increased TCR diversity were shown by the long-lived group, suggesting age selection. Bulk unsorted PBMC profiling prevented conclusive comparison of naive and antigen-experienced compartments. Observed TCR beta diversity per million T cells fell roughly linearly with age, and a significant reduction was already apparent by age around 36. Estimates of total diversity from one million sequenced T cells were regarded as lower bounds and underestimates. The percentage of naive T cells measured by flow cytometry correlated strongly with observed TCR beta diversity.

Via the germline V gene, CDR1 is MGHRA and CDR2 YSYEKL. The CDR3, from cysteine to phenylalanine, totals 16 residues. Only the CDR3 DNA is retained, 48 bases long and in frame from the first base. Library prep was done by 5' RACE. The sequencer was an Illumina HiSeq 2500. A second PCR of about 6 to 12 cycles was run with a J-beta primer mix and a sample-barcoded 5' primer. A unique molecular identifier was introduced onto each TCR beta cDNA molecule by a template-switch 5' adaptor carrying 12 random nucleotides. Each sample yielded at least 3 million CDR3-containing paired-end reads. First-strand cDNA synthesis was performed from all RNA using the Mint cDNA synthesis kit, with priming by a TRBC-specific oligonucleotide. Following uracil-DNA glycosylase treatment, a first 18-cycle PCR with universal primers M1SS and BC2_uni_R was performed on all cDNA. As for the authors' bioinformatics: Each sample was normalized by randomly selecting 1 million high-quality reads, each carrying a distinct molecular identifier. Instead of being binned into consensus sequences, reads with shared molecular identifiers were discarded. MiTCR, run with a Q25 quality threshold and the strictest error-elimination algorithm, handled CDR3 identification, clonotype clustering and error correction. Lower-bound total TCR beta diversity was estimated with a nonparametric unseen species model using Euler transformation. TCRdb took the public reads, trimmed them with fastp at Q25, ran MiXCR for clone calling and kept in-frame beta chains. Rows are combined by CDR3 protein, so each entry shows the most common genes and DNA. The V and J calls were determined by TCRdb, not by the authors. This sample is represented by 1.5 million to 2 million distinct CDR3 sequences; about 31% of them were singletons. The top ten hold about 11% of the sample.

The donors were roughly 39 Caucasian individuals from Russia, aged roughly 6 to 95 years, who were systemically healthy. Roughly 10 milliliters of peripheral blood were collected from each donor into EDTA-treated Vacutainer tubes. Ficoll-Paque density-gradient centrifugation was used to isolate PBMCs, with at least 6.5 million obtained per sample. Trizol reagent was used to extract total RNA from the PBMCs, yielding at least 6 micrograms per sample. The percentages of naive CD45RAhigh/CD27high T cells were determined by flow cytometry on a PBMC aliquot from every donor. This clonotype was counted a few times. Its cognate antigen has yet to be identified. A single base separates this from a much larger clone, so it may be a read error.

Rearrangement joined TRBV4-1 to TRBJ2-1; the D gene is not confidently resolved. Sequencing was performed on blood. The receptor's source is a woman aged 25 to 39 in good health. DNA sequence: TGCGCCGGCAGCCAAGATCCGGGCAGCTCCTACAATGAGCAGTTCTTC. Translated, this is CAGSQDPGSSYNEQFF.